Below are 32 T cell receptor beta chains sequenced from a single sample in a study of blood T cell repertoires in COVID-19. Libraries were prepared by immunoSEQ multiplex PCR; TCRdb keeps only in-frame clonotypes and omits some of them. The repertoire holds about 190,000 clones, with approximately 79% as singletons. Sequenced input: peripheral blood. The receptor source for this set is a young man with active or convalescent COVID-19.

A single count supports this clone. The chain employs TRBV20-1 and TRBJ2-1; the match to TRBD2 covers 12 bases. In germline, CDR1 is DFQATT, CDR2 SNEGSKA (reference sequence). The CDR3 is made up of 16 amino acids. The V and J ends lost 3 bases and 4 bases, in that order; junction bases with no gene match: 7. The CDR3, as DNA: TGCAGTGCTAGTGTGGCTAGCGGGAGGGGGTACAATGAGCAGTTCTTC. This encodes CSASVASGRGYNEQFF.

This chain joins TRBV7-9 and TRBJ2-5, with TRBD2 identical over 7 bases. Germline loops: CDR1 SEHNR, CDR2 FQNEAQ (reference sequence). The CDR3 extends over 14 amino acids. The V gene end was trimmed by 7 bases and the J gene end by 8 bases; junction bases not matched to a gene: 13. CDR3 in amino acids: CASNPTPGGGTQYF. The CDR3 nucleotides are TGTGCCAGCAACCCCACGCCGGGGGGAGGAACCCAGTACTTC.

V gene TRBV29-1 combines with J gene TRBJ2-4; maybe TRBD2 (5 bases). The CDR3 loop spans 11 amino acids. Germline values: CDR1 SQVTM, CDR2 ANQGSEA. Between the trimmed V and J ends, which lost 2 bases and 8 bases, there was a span of 7 bases. The CDR3 reads CSVETADIQYF. Written as DNA, the CDR3 is TGCAGCGTTGAAACAGCGGACATTCAGTACTTC.

CDR3 sequence (DNA): TGTGCCAGCAGTCTCTACCGGGGGGAGCAGTACTTC. Its translation: CASSLYRGEQYF. The genes are TRBV6-5 and TRBJ2-7; the D gene is possibly TRBD2 (6 bases). Germline V gene data show CDR1 as MNHEY and CDR2 as SVGAGI. CDR3 length: 12 residues. V gave up 5 bases and J gave up 7 bases, with 12 bases separating them.

This clone was picked up a small number of times. Its ends do not fully match the called genes, so a read error is possible. The J gene is TRBJ1-1, the V gene TRBV5-1, with D uncertain. This CDR3 has 13 residues. The germline V gene has CDR1 SGHRS and CDR2 YFSETQ. In DNA form, the CDR3 reads TGCACCAGCAGCTTTGCCGGGAACACTGAAGCTTTCTTT. Translation gives CTSSFAGNTEAFF.

The chain couples TRBV5-4 to TRBJ2-1; the D is unclear. Trimming stripped 0 bases from V and 4 bases from J, with 11 bases between. This CDR3 contains 15 residues. CDR1 is SGHNT and CDR2 is YYREEE in the germline V gene (reference sequence). The CDR3 region has the DNA TGTGCCAGCAGCTTGGCCTACGGTAGTTACAATGAGCAGTTCTTC. Protein: CASSLAYGSYNEQFF.

The chain employs TRBV19 and TRBJ1-4, with D maybe TRBD1 (6 bases). This CDR3 comprises 15 residues. Trimming pared 7 bases from V and 7 bases from J, leaving 19 bases between. Germline loops: CDR1 LNHDA, CDR2 SQIVND (reference sequence). CDR3 sequence reads: CASTRGGRLGEKLFF. The CDR3 DNA sequence: TGTGCCAGTACACGGGGGGGGCGACTAGGTGAAAAACTGTTTTTT.

This chain links TRBV5-4 with TRBJ1-6; no clear D. The CDR3 totals 15 residues. The germline V gene encodes CDR1 SGHNT and CDR2 YYREEE (reference sequence). The V gene lost 4 bases and the J gene lost 4 bases, with 12 bases spanning the gap. The CDR3 reads CASSPGSTYNSPLHF. The CDR3 DNA is TGTGCCAGCAGCCCGGGGTCGACTTATAATTCACCCCTCCACTTT.

The chain uses TRBV27 and TRBJ1-1; D call uncertain. This CDR3 contains 11 residues. Germline V gives CDR1 MNHEY, CDR2 SMNVEV (reference sequence). Between the trimmed V and J ends, which lost 6 bases and 10 bases, there was a span of 12 bases. CDR3 loop: CASRTASGAFF. The DNA of the CDR3 is TGTGCCAGCAGAACCGCTAGTGGAGCTTTCTTT.

This chain links TRBV19 with TRBJ1-1; the D gene is possibly TRBD1 (6 bases). Germline lookup yields CDR1 LNHDA and CDR2 SQIVND (reference sequence). This CDR3 spans 14 amino acids. The V and J ends lost 3 bases and 7 bases respectively, with 15 bases between them. The CDR3 nucleotides read TGTGCCAGTAGTATTACAGGGAGGGACGGTGAAGCTTTCTTT. It codes for CASSITGRDGEAFF.

The chain couples TRBV5-5 to TRBJ2-5; D is ambiguous. The CDR3 runs 14 residues. Per the germline V gene, CDR1 is SGHKS and CDR2 is YYEKEE (reference sequence). V gave up 1 base and J gave up 3 bases, with 10 bases separating them. CDR3 residues: CASSLLKRKETQYF. For the CDR3, the DNA is TGTGCCAGCAGCTTGTTAAAGCGTAAAGAGACCCAGTACTTC.

The rearrangement links TRBV19 to TRBJ1-1; 10 nucleotides match TRBD1. The junction had 10 bases not matched to a gene; V was cut back by 8 bases and J by 7 bases. The CDR3 has 14 amino acids. CDR1 LNHDA and CDR2 SQIVND come from the germline V gene (reference sequence). This chain's CDR3 is CASSSDRGLGEAFF. The CDR3 DNA is TGTGCCAGTTCCAGCGACAGGGGGCTGGGTGAAGCTTTCTTT.

The CDR3: CASSLPGGRGYTF. The CDR3 DNA follows: TGTGCCAGCAGTTTACCAGGGGGCCGGGGCTACACCTTC. This rearrangement joins TRBV28 to TRBJ1-2, with 8 bases that match TRBD1. The J segment lost 8 bases and the V segment lost 2 bases, leaving 4 bases of the junction unmatched. The V gene's germline CDR1 is MDHEN and CDR2 SYDVKM. The CDR3 length is 13 residues.

This sequence joins TRBV6-5 and TRBJ1-1, with D perhaps TRBD1 (6 bases). Germline-derived CDR1 and CDR2 are MNHEY and SVGAGI. With 2 bases removed from V and 4 bases from J, the gap between germline ends came to 8 bases. This CDR3 spans 13 amino acids. DNA of the CDR3: TGTGCCAGCAGTTACCTACAGGGCACTGAAGCTTTCTTT. Protein: CASSYLQGTEAFF.

The rearrangement links TRBV6-1 to TRBJ1-1; no firm D call. CDR1 is MNHNS and CDR2 is SASEGT in the germline V gene. This CDR3 is built from 15 residues. V lost 2 bases to trimming and J lost 1 base, with 11 bases between them. The CDR3 DNA is TGTGCCAGCAGTGAACTTCGGGTTGAGAACACTGAAGCTTTCTTT. Protein product: CASSELRVENTEAFF.

This clone has only one observation. The V gene is TRBV28, the J gene TRBJ1-2; 9 positions agree with TRBD1. The CDR3 spans 14 residues. Per germline, CDR1 MDHEN and CDR2 SYDVKM. The ends lost 7 bases at V and 5 bases at J; junction bases unmatched: 8. CDR3 residues: CASNQGQGIYGYTF. The CDR3 DNA reads as TGTGCCAGCAACCAGGGACAGGGTATATATGGCTACACCTTC.

A single count supports this clone. The chain recombines TRBV7-9 with TRBJ1-3, with 8 bases identical to TRBD1. CDR3 size: 15 residues. Per germline, CDR1 SEHNR and CDR2 FQNEAQ (reference sequence). V shed 1 base and J 1 base; nucleotides not matched to a gene: 0. CDR3 loop: CASSLGTGSGNTIYF. The CDR3 coding sequence is TGTGCCAGCAGCTTAGGGACAGGGTCTGGAAACACCATATATTTT.

The chain carries TRBV11-3 and TRBJ1-2; 7 positions match TRBD1. V lost 4 bases to trimming and J lost 3 bases; unmatched junction nucleotides: 5. This CDR3 has 14 amino acids. Germline V CDR1 and CDR2: SGHNT, YENEEA. CDR3 loop: CASSSTGADYGYTF. The CDR3 DNA reads TGTGCCAGCAGCTCCACAGGGGCGGACTATGGCTACACCTTC.

V is TRBV27 and J is TRBJ2-3; 9 nucleotides align to TRBD1. The CDR3 runs to 16 residues. Germline assignment: CDR1 MNHEY and CDR2 SMNVEV (reference sequence). V lost 6 bases and J lost 2; bases outside the gene matches: 9. The CDR3: CASRLGDRGVTDTQYF. CDR3 sequence (DNA): TGTGCCAGCAGGCTGGGTGACAGGGGGGTCACAGATACGCAGTATTTT.

The chain has TRBV2 and TRBJ1-2, with TRBD1 matching 9 bases. V dropped 6 bases and J dropped 7; count of bases not matched to a gene: 9. Germline CDR1 reads SNHLY; CDR2 reads FYNNEI. This CDR3 is built from 14 residues. The DNA for the CDR3 is TGTGCCAGCAGGTACTCAGGGACAGGGTCTGGCTACACCTTC. It codes for CASRYSGTGSGYTF.

The rearrangement links TRBV6-5 to TRBJ2-5, with 9 bases fitting TRBD2. The trim removed 8 bases at V and 5 bases at J, leaving 9 bases unmatched. CDR3 length equals 14 residues. From germline, CDR1 is MNHEY and CDR2 SVGAGI. The chain's CDR3 is CASGGGAEGETQYF. CDR3 in DNA: TGTGCCAGCGGCGGGGGGGCCGAGGGTGAGACCCAGTACTTC.

The V gene is TRBV5-1, the J gene TRBJ2-7; possible D gene TRBD2, 5 bases. The germline V gene has CDR1 SGHRS and CDR2 YFSETQ. The V and J ends lost 0 bases and 0 bases respectively, with 10 bases between them. The CDR3 totals 15 residues. CDR3 DNA sequence: TGCGCCAGCAGCTTGGTGTCGGGGAGCTCCTACGAGCAGTACGTC. This gives the protein CASSLVSGSSYEQYV.

This chain connects TRBV9 to TRBJ2-1, with 9 nucleotides matching TRBD2. CDR1 SGDLS and CDR2 YYNGEE come from the germline V gene. V gave up 0 bases and J gave up 8 bases; unmatched junction bases: 6. This CDR3 spans 15 amino acids. The CDR3 nucleotides read TGTGCCAGCAGCGTAGGCGGGGGGGCCTCCCATGAGCAGTTCTTC. It yields the protein CASSVGGGASHEQFF.

The V call is TRBV6-5, the J call TRBJ1-2; a weak D match, TRBD1 (5 bases). The CDR3 is 13 residues long. CDR1 and CDR2 from the germline V gene are MNHEY and SVGAGI. The V and J ends lost 4 bases and 4 bases respectively, with 10 bases between them. The chain's CDR3 is CASSSRGGYGYTF. The CDR3 DNA reads as TGTGCCAGCAGTTCCCGGGGGGGCTATGGCTACACCTTC.

This clone was seen more than once but under ten times. This sequence joins TRBV2 and TRBJ1-3; D gene uncertain. Trimming removed 0 bases from V and 0 bases from J, with 9 bases in between. The CDR3 totals 16 residues. Germline V lookup: CDR1 SNHLY, CDR2 FYNNEI. The CDR3 DNA reads TGTGCCAGCAGTGAAGCGCTAGGGAGCTCTGGAAACACCATATATTTT. This codes for CASSEALGSSGNTIYF.

The table lists this clone with a count of one. This chain links TRBV7-9 with TRBJ2-2; possibly TRBD2 for D (5 bases). CDR3 length: 15 residues. Germline-derived CDR1 and CDR2 are SEHNR and FQNEAQ (reference sequence). V was shortened by 8 bases and J by 6 bases, with 19 bases between the two germline ends. The CDR3 sequence: CASQIGSLLAGELFF. Written as DNA, the CDR3 is TGTGCCAGCCAGATAGGGAGCTTACTGGCCGGGGAGCTGTTTTTT. Based on the CDR3 plus reference TRBV7-9 and TRBJ2-2, the full variable domain is DTGVSQNPRHKITKRGQNVTFRCDPISEHNRLYWYRQTLGQGPEFLTYFQNEAQLEKSRLLSDRFSAERPKGSFSTLEIQRTEQGDSAMYLCASQIGSLLAGELFFGEGSRLTVL.

The CDR3 nucleotides are TGTGCCAGCAGTGACGGGACAGGGAAGAACACTGAAGCTTTCTTT. Translation: CASSDGTGKNTEAFF. The rearrangement links TRBV6-4 to TRBJ1-1; 9 nucleotides agree with TRBD1. V lost 2 bases and J lost 1; bases outside the gene matches: 2. CDR1 MRHNA and CDR2 SNTAGT come from the germline V gene. The CDR3 runs 15 residues.

The chain links TRBV7-3 to TRBJ2-1; 10 nucleotides align to TRBD2. This CDR3 has 15 residues. Germline V gene lookup returns CDR1 SGHTA and CDR2 FQGTGA. J was trimmed by 4 bases and V by 2 bases; bases with no gene match: 2. The CDR3 region is CASSLDSGGYNEQFF. DNA for the CDR3: TGTGCCAGCAGCTTAGATAGCGGGGGGTACAATGAGCAGTTCTTC.

The CDR3 here is CAWSSLNQPQHF. The CDR3 DNA reads as TGTGCCTGGAGTTCTCTTAATCAGCCCCAGCATTTT. This chain connects TRBV30 to TRBJ1-5; D is unresolved. CDR1 GTSNPN and CDR2 SVGIG come from the germline V gene (reference sequence). The germline V and J ends were trimmed by 2 bases and 4 bases, with 6 bases remaining between them. The CDR3 consists of 12 residues.

The rearrangement joins TRBV6-5 to TRBJ1-2, with D maybe TRBD1 (5 bases). The CDR3 is made up of 14 amino acids. The germline V gene encodes CDR1 MNHEY and CDR2 SVGAGI. V lost 5 bases to trimming and J lost 3 bases, with 13 bases between them. Here the CDR3 DNA reads TGTGCCAGCAGTAGACCCGGGGGATACTATGGCTACACCTTC. It specifies CASSRPGGYYGYTF.

The rearrangement links TRBV14 to TRBJ2-2; possibly TRBD1 for D (5 bases). This CDR3 spans 16 amino acids. V was cut by 5 bases and J by 0 bases, with 13 bases left in between. Germline assignment: CDR1 SGHDN and CDR2 FVKESK. CDR3 in amino acids: CASSLRLQANTGELFF. CDR3 nucleotides: TGTGCCAGCAGCTTAAGGTTACAGGCGAACACCGGGGAGCTGTTTTTT.

This clone was seen a few times. V gene TRBV6-5 combines with J gene TRBJ2-1, with D possibly matching TRBD2 (6 bases). The CDR3 has 12 residues. The ends were cut back, 6 bases at V and 9 bases at J, with 12 bases in the middle. Germline loops: CDR1 MNHEY, CDR2 SVGAGI. The CDR3 reads CASSNGGPEQFF. The CDR3, as DNA: TGTGCCAGCAGCAACGGGGGACCTGAGCAGTTCTTC.